These 18 T cell receptor beta chains share one sample of origin, sequenced in a study of cytomegalovirus exposure and HLA in healthy donors. Vbeta (60) and Jbeta (13) primers were used in the PCR. Measured with immunoSEQ multiplex PCR; TCRdb has only the in-frame clones, and not every one. The sample includes 55,000 to 75,000 clones, roughly 81% of them seen just once. The sequenced sample consisted of PBMCs. The origin of the receptors is a human donor in good health.

This chain connects TRBV13 to TRBJ2-5; D not resolved. The DNA end lines up better with TRBJ2-7; the J call may be wrong. This CDR3 has 12 amino acids. CDR1 is PRHDT, CDR2 FYEKMQ, per germline (reference sequence). In DNA form, the CDR3 reads TGTGCCAGCAGCTTAGTCTCCTACGAGCAGTACTTC. Its protein is CASSLVSYEQYF.

J is TRBJ2-2 and V is TRBV9, with a tentative D call TRBD2 (5 bases). The CDR3 spans 15 residues. In germline, CDR1 is SGDLS, CDR2 YYNGEE. V gave up 2 bases and J gave up 1 base, with 9 bases separating them. This CDR3 is CASSVRAENTGELFF. CDR3 in DNA: TGTGCCAGCAGCGTGAGGGCGGAGAACACCGGGGAGCTGTTTTTT. Based on the CDR3 plus reference TRBV9 and TRBJ2-2, the full variable domain is DSGVTQTPKHLITATGQRVTLRCSPRSGDLSVYWYQQSLDQGLQFLIQYYNGEERAKGNILERFSAQQFPDLHSELNLSSLELGDSALYFCASSVRAENTGELFFGEGSRLTVL.

The V call is TRBV27, the J call TRBJ1-5, with 7 bases lining up with TRBD1. Germline V gives CDR1 MNHEY, CDR2 SMNVEV (reference sequence). The CDR3 is made up of 16 amino acids. J gave up 1 base and V 0 bases, and 3 bases lay outside the gene matches. The CDR3 reads CASSLSRQGSNQPQHF. The CDR3, as DNA: TGTGCCAGCAGTTTATCAAGACAGGGAAGCAATCAGCCCCAGCATTTT.

The chain employs TRBV9 and TRBJ1-1; D perhaps matches TRBD1 (5 bases). There are 17 residues in the CDR3. V was shortened by 0 bases and J by 0 bases, with 15 bases between the two germline ends. Germline CDR1 reads SGDLS; CDR2 reads YYNGEE. Written as DNA, the CDR3 is TGTGCCAGCAGCGTAGGACAGTCCATAGGGATGAACACTGAAGCTTTCTTT. Its translation: CASSVGQSIGMNTEAFF.

Only a few counts were recorded for this clone. This chain joins TRBV4-1 and TRBJ2-7; D is unresolved. CDR3 size: 16 residues. Between the trimmed V and J ends, which lost 0 bases and 5 bases, there was a span of 17 bases. Per germline, CDR1 MGHRA and CDR2 YSYEKL. The CDR3, as DNA: TGCGCCAGCAGCCAAGATCTTATAATGAGGTCTCACGAGCAGTACTTC. Its protein product is CASSQDLIMRSHEQYF.

The chain joins TRBV7-8 to TRBJ2-4, with 11 positions matching TRBD2. The V gene's germline CDR1 is SGHVS and CDR2 FQNEAQ. The CDR3 runs to 15 residues. Trimming at V came to 5 bases and at J to 7 bases, leaving 7 bases not matched to a gene. The CDR3 DNA sequence: TGTGCCAGCAGCCAACTAGCGGGAGCAGGGAACATTCAGTACTTC. Encoded protein: CASSQLAGAGNIQYF.

The V call is TRBV7-7, the J call TRBJ2-5, with a possible D match to TRBD1 (5 bases). Germline values: CDR1 SSHAT, CDR2 FNYEAQ (reference sequence). The CDR3 has 11 amino acids. With 5 bases removed from V and 9 bases from J, the gap between germline ends came to 10 bases. DNA for the CDR3: TGTGCCAGCAGCGTACAAGGGGCCCAGTACTTC. Protein product: CASSVQGAQYF.

The chain carries TRBV7-2 and TRBJ1-5, with TRBD1 identical over 7 bases. Germline CDR1 and CDR2: SGHTA and FQGNSA. This CDR3 has 15 amino acids. With 2 bases clipped from V and 2 bases from J, the junction kept 3 bases outside the gene matches. CDR3 in amino acids: CASSLIGQGNQPQHF. CDR3 DNA sequence: TGTGCCAGCAGCTTAATTGGACAGGGCAATCAGCCCCAGCATTTT.

The chain employs TRBV4-1 and TRBJ2-1; D is uncertain. Germline CDR1 reads MGHRA; CDR2 reads YSYEKL. Deletions cut 0 bases from V and 0 bases from J, with 15 bases between. The CDR3 length is 18 residues. The DNA for the CDR3 is TGCGCCAGCAGCCAAGATAGGAGCATCTTGAGCTCCTACAATGAGCAGTTCTTC. Translated, it gives CASSQDRSILSSYNEQFF.

The V call is TRBV25-1, the J call TRBJ1-5; TRBD1 matches at 9 bases. Germline CDR1 MGHDK, CDR2 SYGVNS. V trimming: 6 bases; J trimming: 4 bases; junction bases outside the gene matches: 10. The CDR3 sequence is 16 residues long. CDR3 coding DNA: TGTGCCAGCAGCGACGCTACAGGGGGCGAAAATCAGCCCCAGCATTTT. It specifies CASSDATGGENQPQHF.

The count of this clone is one. The rearrangement joins TRBV5-6 to TRBJ2-7; 10 bases fit TRBD1. The CDR3 runs 14 residues. Germline loops: CDR1 SGHDT, CDR2 YYEEEE. Losses at the gene ends were 2 bases for V and 6 bases for J; bases not matched to a gene: 5. CDR3 protein: CASSFLGQGSEQYF. The DNA of the CDR3 is TGTGCCAGCAGCTTTCTGGGACAGGGGAGCGAGCAGTACTTC.

This sequence joins TRBV5-1 and TRBJ2-1; D possibly corresponds to TRBD1 (5 bases). The CDR3 spans 14 residues. The V gene lost 0 bases and the J gene lost 4 bases, with 8 bases spanning the gap. Per the germline V gene, CDR1 is SGHRS and CDR2 is YFSETQ. CDR3 residues: CASSLGQIYNEQFF. In DNA, the CDR3 is TGCGCCAGCAGCTTGGGACAGATATACAATGAGCAGTTCTTC. Combining the CDR3 with reference TRBV5-1 and TRBJ2-1 gives the whole variable domain KAGVTQTPRYLIKTRGQQVTLSCSPISGHRSVSWYQQTPGQGLQFLFEYFSETQRNKGNFPGRFSGRQFSNSRSEMNVSTLELGDSALYLCASSLGQIYNEQFFGPGTRLTVL.

Written as DNA, the CDR3 is TGTGCCAGCAGCTTAGATCCCCTACAGATCTACGAGCAGTACTTC. This translates into CASSLDPLQIYEQYF. V and J are TRBV11-2 and TRBJ2-7; D ambiguous. Trimming stripped 0 bases from V and 3 bases from J, with 12 bases between. Per germline, CDR1 SGHAT and CDR2 FQNNGV. CDR3 length: 15 amino acids.

The gene calls are TRBV6-1 and TRBJ2-7, with 11 bases matching TRBD1. There are 15 residues in the CDR3. Germline V CDR1 and CDR2: MNHNS, SASEGT. Trimming at V came to 6 bases and at J to 3 bases, leaving 7 bases not matched to a gene. This chain's CDR3 is CASREGQGGLYEQYF. The DNA for the CDR3 is TGTGCCAGCAGAGAGGGACAGGGGGGCCTCTACGAGCAGTACTTC.

The rearrangement joins TRBV2 to TRBJ2-7; no definite D call. Germline V gene data show CDR1 as SNHLY and CDR2 as FYNNEI. The CDR3 is made up of 12 amino acids. V lost 4 bases, J lost 3 bases, and 7 bases lay in between. In DNA form, the CDR3 reads TGTGCCAGCAGTGGAGAGTTCTACGAGCAGTACTTC. This encodes CASSGEFYEQYF. Looking up the rest from reference TRBV2 and TRBJ2-7 gives the full variable domain: EPEVTQTPSHQVTQMGQEVILRCVPISNHLYFYWYRQILGQKVEFLVSFYNNEISEKSEIFDDQFSVERPDGSNFTLKIRSTKLEDSAMYFCASSGEFYEQYFGPGTRLTVT.

The V call is TRBV6-1, the J call TRBJ1-4, with 9 positions matching TRBD1. Unmatched junction bases numbered 11, after V lost 8 bases and J lost 7 bases. The CDR3 is made up of 15 amino acids. CDR1 is MNHNS and CDR2 is SASEGT in the germline V gene. The CDR3 loop reads CASFPGQGNFEKLFF. CDR3 nucleotides: TGTGCCAGCTTTCCGGGACAGGGTAATTTTGAAAAACTGTTTTTT.

The rearrangement uses TRBV18 and TRBJ1-5; D may be TRBD1 (6 bases). Germline CDR1 is KGHSH and CDR2 is LQKENI. This CDR3 has 14 residues. V was shortened by 3 bases and J by 4 bases, with 10 bases between the two germline ends. The CDR3 protein is CASSPQGLNQPQHF. The DNA of the CDR3 is TGTGCCAGCTCACCCCAGGGGCTGAATCAGCCCCAGCATTTT. The full variable domain, with the rest looked up from reference TRBV18 and TRBJ1-5, is NAGVMQNPRHLVRRRGQEARLRCSPMKGHSHVYWYRQLPEEGLKFMVYLQKENIIDESGMPKERFSAEFPKEGPSILRIQQVVRGDSAAYFCASSPQGLNQPQHFGDGTRLSIL.

The chain employs TRBV6-1 and TRBJ2-1, with TRBD2 matching 10 bases. CDR1 is MNHNS and CDR2 is SASEGT in the germline V gene. Trimming cost V 7 bases and J 2 bases; bases outside gene matches: 5. This CDR3 has 15 residues. CDR3 nucleotides: TGTGCCAGCACCCTAGCGGGAGCCGCCTACAATGAGCAGTTCTTC. Translated, it gives CASTLAGAAYNEQFF.